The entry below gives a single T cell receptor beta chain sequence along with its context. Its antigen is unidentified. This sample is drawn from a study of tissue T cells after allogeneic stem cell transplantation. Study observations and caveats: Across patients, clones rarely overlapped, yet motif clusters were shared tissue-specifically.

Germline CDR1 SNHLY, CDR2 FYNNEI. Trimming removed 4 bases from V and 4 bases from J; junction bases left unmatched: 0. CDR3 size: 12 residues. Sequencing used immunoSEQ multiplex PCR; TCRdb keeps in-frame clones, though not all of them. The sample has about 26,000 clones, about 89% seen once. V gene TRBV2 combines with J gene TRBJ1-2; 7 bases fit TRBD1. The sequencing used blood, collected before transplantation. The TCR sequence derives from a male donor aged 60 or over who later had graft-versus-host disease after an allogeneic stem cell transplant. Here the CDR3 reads CASSGQGYGYTF. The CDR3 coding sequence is TGTGCCAGCAGTGGACAGGGCTATGGCTACACCTTC.